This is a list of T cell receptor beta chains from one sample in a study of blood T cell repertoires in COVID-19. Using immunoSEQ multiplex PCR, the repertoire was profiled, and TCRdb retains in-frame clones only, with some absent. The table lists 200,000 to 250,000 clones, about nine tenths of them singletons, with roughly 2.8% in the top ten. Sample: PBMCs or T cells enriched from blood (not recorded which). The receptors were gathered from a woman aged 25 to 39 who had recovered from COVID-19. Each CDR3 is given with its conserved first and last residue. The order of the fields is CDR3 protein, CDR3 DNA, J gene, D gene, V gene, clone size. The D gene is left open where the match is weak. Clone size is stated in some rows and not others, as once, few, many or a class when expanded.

CASSHPGGAYEKLFF	TGTGCCAGCAGCCACCCAGGGGGCGCGTATGAAAAACTGTTTTTT	TRBJ1-4	TRBD1	TRBV14	NA
CASSFRIGGTEAFF	TGTGCCAGTTCTTTCAGGATTGGAGGGACTGAAGCTTTCTTT	TRBJ1-1	NA	TRBV19	once
CASNRQGPQETQYF	TGTGCCAGCAATAGACAGGGGCCTCAAGAGACCCAGTACTTC	TRBJ2-5	TRBD1	TRBV2	NA
CASSRGYTEAFF	TGTGCCAGCAGCCGGGGTTACACTGAAGCTTTCTTT	TRBJ1-1	NA	TRBV12-3/TRBV12-4	NA
CASSPSGTNSYNEQFF	TGTGCCAGCTCACCCTCTGGGACAAATTCCTACAATGAGCAGTTCTTC	TRBJ2-1	NA	TRBV18	NA
CASSPSGSRSYNEQFF	TGTGCCAGCTCTCCCTCAGGGTCCCGTTCCTACAATGAGCAGTTCTTC	TRBJ2-1	NA	TRBV18	NA
CASSTGPSGNTIYF	TGCGCCAGCAGCACAGGACCGTCTGGAAACACCATATATTTT	TRBJ1-3	NA	TRBV5-1	NA
CATSSGLADYNEQFF	TGTGCCACCAGCAGCGGGCTAGCGGACTACAATGAGCAGTTCTTC	TRBJ2-1	TRBD2	TRBV15	NA
CASSPGYEQYF	TGCGCCAGCAGCCCAGGCTACGAGCAGTACTTC	TRBJ2-7	NA	TRBV5-1	NA
CASSIGASLGKNIQYF	TGTGCCAGTAGTATAGGGGCCTCCCTGGGCAAAAACATTCAGTACTTC	TRBJ2-4	NA	TRBV19	NA
CASSYSGQGGNSPLHF	TGTGCCAGCAGTTACTCCGGACAGGGTGGTAATTCACCCCTCCACTTT	TRBJ1-6	TRBD1	TRBV6-5	NA
CASSQRDRGQSPLHF	TGTGCCAGCAGCCAGCGAGACAGGGGGCAAAGCCCCCTCCACTTT	TRBJ1-6	TRBD1	TRBV7-6	NA
CASSYTRDYEQYF	TGTGCCAGCAGTTATACCAGGGACTACGAGCAGTACTTC	TRBJ2-7	NA	TRBV13	NA
CASSLQTGGFKGYTF	TGTGCCAGCAGTCTCCAGACAGGGGGTTTCAAAGGCTACACCTTC	TRBJ1-2	TRBD1	TRBV27	NA
CASSQADGGYTF	TGTGCCAGCAGCCAGGCCGATGGAGGCTACACCTTC	TRBJ1-2	NA	TRBV7-9	NA
CASSYSWTSGGEVQFF	TGTGCCAGCAGTTACAGCTGGACTAGCGGGGGGGAAGTGCAGTTCTTC	TRBJ2-1	TRBD2	TRBV6-5	NA
CASSHSKFGASYEQYF	TGCGCCAGCAGCCACAGTAAATTTGGAGCCTCCTACGAGCAGTACTTC	TRBJ2-7	NA	TRBV4-3	NA
CASSLEGGLNTEAFF	TGTGCCAGCAGCTTAGAAGGGGGTTTGAACACTGAAGCTTTCTTT	TRBJ1-1	NA	TRBV7-9	NA
CASSLLGGPADTQYF	TGTGCCAGCAGCTTACTCGGGGGGCCGGCAGATACGCAGTATTTT	TRBJ2-3	NA	TRBV7-2	few
CASSVDPGRAYGYTF	TGTGCCAGCAGCGTAGACCCAGGCAGGGCCTATGGCTACACCTTC	TRBJ1-2	NA	TRBV9	NA
CASSLSQLDEAFF	TGTGCCAGCAGTTTGAGCCAGCTAGATGAAGCTTTCTTT	TRBJ1-1	NA	TRBV12-3/TRBV12-4	few
CASSQELQGGGYTF	TGTGCCAGCAGCCAAGAGTTACAGGGCGGTGGCTACACCTTC	TRBJ1-2	NA	TRBV4-2	NA
CASSPLSGGTEAFF	TGCGCCAGCAGCCCCCTCAGTGGTGGCACTGAAGCTTTCTTT	TRBJ1-1	NA	TRBV4-3	NA
CASSPGQGKGTEAFF	TGCGCCAGCAGCCCCGGACAGGGAAAGGGCACTGAAGCTTTCTTT	TRBJ1-1	TRBD1	TRBV5-1	NA
CASSRGGRDNEQFF	TGCGCCAGCAGCCGGGGAGGCAGGGACAATGAGCAGTTCTTC	TRBJ2-1	NA	TRBV4-1	NA
CASSFYPYEQYF	TGTGCCAGCAGTTTCTACCCCTACGAGCAGTACTTC	TRBJ2-7	NA	TRBV2	few
CASSLPGTLSSGANVLTF	TGTGCCAGCAGCTTACCCGGGACACTAAGCTCTGGGGCCAACGTCCTGACTTTC	TRBJ2-6	NA	TRBV7-9	NA
CASSSSARDSSYEQYF	TGTGCCAGCAGTTCCTCAGCCCGGGACAGCTCCTACGAGCAGTACTTC	TRBJ2-7	TRBD1	TRBV27	NA
CASSLGDRERNTGELFF	TGCGCCAGCAGCTTGGGGGACAGGGAACGGAACACCGGGGAGCTGTTTTTT	TRBJ2-2	TRBD1	TRBV5-1	NA
CASRPQDVWNTEAFF	TGCGCCAGCAGACCACAGGACGTCTGGAACACTGAAGCTTTCTTT	TRBJ1-1	NA	TRBV5-1	NA
CASSHRVNEKLFF	TGTGCCAGCAGCCACAGGGTTAATGAAAAACTGTTTTTT	TRBJ1-4	NA	TRBV14	NA
CASSPSSGGLSYEQYF	TGTGCCAGCAGCCCCTCTAGCGGGGGCCTCTCCTACGAGCAGTACTTC	TRBJ2-7	TRBD2	TRBV7-2	once
CASSGHKDDRGLYNEQFF	TGCGCCAGCAGTGGCCATAAAGACGACAGGGGGCTTTACAATGAGCAGTTCTTC	TRBJ2-1	TRBD1	TRBV10-1	NA
CASSQALREVKYF	TGCGCCAGCAGCCAGGCCCTCCGGGAGGTCAAGTACTTC	TRBJ2-7	TRBD2	TRBV4-3	NA
CSVSRGTEAFF	TGCAGCGTATCACGGGGGACTGAAGCTTTCTTT	TRBJ1-1	NA	TRBV29-1	NA
CASSLSRGSSYNEQFF	TGTGCCAGCAGCTTAAGTCGGGGGAGCTCCTACAATGAGCAGTTCTTC	TRBJ2-1	NA	TRBV7-3	NA
CASSPNTGVRSPLHF	TGTGCCAGCAGCCCAAATACAGGTGTTCGTTCACCCCTCCACTTT	TRBJ1-6	NA	TRBV5-6	NA
CASSLGTSGGYADTQYF	TGTGCCAGCAGTCTAGGGACTAGCGGGGGATACGCAGATACGCAGTATTTT	TRBJ2-3	TRBD2	TRBV9	NA
CASRGLQAYEQYF	TGTGCCAGCAGAGGACTACAGGCCTACGAGCAGTACTTC	TRBJ2-7	NA	TRBV6-5	NA
CAISKDGTAFLNYGYTF	TGTGCCATCAGTAAAGACGGGACAGCTTTCTTAAACTATGGCTACACCTTC	TRBJ1-2	TRBD1	TRBV10-3	NA
CASSTGQGGSNQPQHF	TGTGCCAGCAGCACCGGACAGGGGGGGAGCAATCAGCCCCAGCATTTT	TRBJ1-5	TRBD1	TRBV7-9	NA
CATSDFSGETQYF	TGTGCCACCAGTGATTTCTCGGGGGAGACCCAGTACTTC	TRBJ2-5	NA	TRBV24-1	NA